This TCR beta chain is from a study of blood T cells in healthy people across ages. Trimming removed 7 bases from V and 8 bases from J, with 13 bases in between. The CDR3 has 12 amino acids. The germline V gene has CDR1 MGHDK and CDR2 SYGVNS. Primers used in a second PCR of roughly 6 to 12 cycles were a sample-barcoded 5' primer and a J-beta primer mix. TCRdb ran MiXCR on the 5' RACE reads and lists one entry per CDR3 protein. Of more than 900,000 distinct CDR3 sequences in the sample, around 27% are singletons; the top ten hold around 0.75%. The same sample was also used in a study of T cells of mothers and their children.

This chain links TRBV25-1 with TRBJ2-3; D may be TRBD2 (6 bases). The clonotype comes from a girl aged 2 to 9 in good health. The sequenced sample consisted of blood. The CDR3 spells CASITVGGTQYF. The CDR3 DNA is TGTGCCAGCATCACCGTCGGGGGTACGCAGTATTTT. The whole variable domain, filled in from reference TRBV25-1 and TRBJ2-3, reads EADIYQTPRYLVIGTGKKITLECSQTMGHDKMYWYQQDPGMELHLIHYSYGVNSTEKGDLSSESTVSRIRTEHFPLTLESARPSHTSQYLCASITVGGTQYFGPGTRLTVL.